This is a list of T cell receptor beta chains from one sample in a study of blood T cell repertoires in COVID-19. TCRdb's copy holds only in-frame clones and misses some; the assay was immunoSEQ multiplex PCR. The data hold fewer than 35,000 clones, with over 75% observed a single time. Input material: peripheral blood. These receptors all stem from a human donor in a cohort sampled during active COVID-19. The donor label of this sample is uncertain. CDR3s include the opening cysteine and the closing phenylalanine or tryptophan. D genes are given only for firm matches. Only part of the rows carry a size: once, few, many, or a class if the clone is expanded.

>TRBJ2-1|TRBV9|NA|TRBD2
CASSTRERGGLGEQFF
TGTGCCAGCAGCACTAGGGAACGGGGGGGCCTTGGTGAGCAGTTCTTC
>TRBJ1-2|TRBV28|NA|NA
CASSSPGGDYGYTF
TGTGCCAGCAGTTCCCCGGGAGGGGACTATGGCTACACCTTC
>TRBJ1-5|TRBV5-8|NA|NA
CASSLLLLWEDNQPQHF
TGTGCCAGCAGCCTCCTGCTATTATGGGAGGACAATCAGCCCCAGCATTTT
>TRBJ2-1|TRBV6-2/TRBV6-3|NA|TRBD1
CASSYSRRTGWGEQFF
TGTGCCAGCAGTTACTCTCGGCGGACAGGGTGGGGTGAGCAGTTCTTC
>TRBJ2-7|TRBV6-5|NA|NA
CASSSGVYEQYF
TGTGCCAGCAGTTCCGGGGTTTACGAGCAGTACTTC
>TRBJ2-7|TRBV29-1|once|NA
CSVESGFFEQYF
TGCAGCGTTGAATCAGGGTTCTTCGAGCAGTACTTC
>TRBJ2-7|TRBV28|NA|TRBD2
CASSSLAGVDGEQYF
TGTGCCAGCAGTTCCCTAGCGGGGGTAGATGGGGAGCAGTACTTC
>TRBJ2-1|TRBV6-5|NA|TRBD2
CASSSLAGGGNEQFF
TGTGCCAGCAGTTCTTTAGCGGGGGGCGGCAATGAGCAGTTCTTC
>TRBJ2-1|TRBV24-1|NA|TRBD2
CATSATSGGFSSYNEQFF
TGTGCCACCAGTGCGACTAGCGGGGGCTTCAGCTCCTACAATGAGCAGTTCTTC
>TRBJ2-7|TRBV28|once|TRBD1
CASSFFRGLEGEQYF
TGTGCCAGCAGTTTTTTTAGGGGGCTAGAGGGCGAGCAGTACTTC
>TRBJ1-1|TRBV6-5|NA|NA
CASESTAGAFF
TGTGCCAGCGAATCGACAGCGGGGGCTTTCTTT
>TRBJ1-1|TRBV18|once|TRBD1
CASSSELTGLRNTEAFF
TGTGCCAGCTCATCCGAATTGACAGGGCTGAGAAACACTGAAGCTTTCTTT
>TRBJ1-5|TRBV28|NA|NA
CASSTRQVGNQPQHF
TGTGCCAGCAGTACCCGACAGGTCGGCAATCAGCCCCAGCATTTT
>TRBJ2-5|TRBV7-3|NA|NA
CASSGRPGETQYF
TGTGCCAGCAGCGGAAGACCGGGAGAGACCCAGTACTTC
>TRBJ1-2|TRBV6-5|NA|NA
CASSYDSTGRYGYTF
TGTGCCAGCAGTTACGACAGCACCGGGAGATATGGCTACACCTTC
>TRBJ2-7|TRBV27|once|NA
CASSLKPAGSYEQYF
TGTGCCAGCAGTTTAAAACCAGCCGGGTCCTACGAGCAGTACTTC
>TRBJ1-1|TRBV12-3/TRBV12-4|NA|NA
CASSFTEHTEAFF
TGTGCCAGCAGTTTTACAGAGCACACTGAAGCTTTCTTT
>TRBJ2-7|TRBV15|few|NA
CATSRDTQGSYEQYF
TGTGCCACCAGCAGAGATACTCAGGGCTCCTACGAGCAGTACTTC
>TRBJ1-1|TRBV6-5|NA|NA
CASSSLRNTEAFF
TGTGCCAGCAGTTCCCTCAGGAACACTGAAGCTTTCTTT
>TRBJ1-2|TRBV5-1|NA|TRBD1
CASSLGQNYGYTF
TGCGCCAGCAGCCTGGGACAGAACTATGGCTACACCTTC
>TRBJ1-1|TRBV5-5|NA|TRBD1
CASSPLDRGRRGNTEAFF
TGTGCCAGCAGCCCCCTGGACAGGGGGCGCCGAGGGAACACTGAAGCTTTCTTT
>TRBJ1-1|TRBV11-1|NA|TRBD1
CASATGGTEAFF
TGTGCCAGCGCGACAGGGGGCACTGAAGCTTTCTTT
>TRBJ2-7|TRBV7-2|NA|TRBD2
CASSLAAGGVYEQYF
TGTGCCAGCAGCTTGGCTGCGGGGGGGGTCTACGAGCAGTACTTC
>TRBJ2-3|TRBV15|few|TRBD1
CATSLRDRPTDTQYF
TGTGCCACCAGCTTACGGGACAGGCCCACAGATACGCAGTATTTT
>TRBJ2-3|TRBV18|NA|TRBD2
CASSPGLAGSTDTQYF
TGTGCCAGCTCACCGGGACTAGCGGGGAGCACAGATACGCAGTATTTT
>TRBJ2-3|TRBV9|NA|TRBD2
CASSVGGTITDTQYF
TGTGCCAGCAGCGTAGGGGGGACTATCACAGATACGCAGTATTTT
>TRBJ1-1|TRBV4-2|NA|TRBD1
CASSQVQGALGAEAFF
TGTGCCAGCAGCCAAGTCCAGGGGGCGCTTGGGGCTGAAGCTTTCTTT
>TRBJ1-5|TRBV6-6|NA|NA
CASSRDGANQPQHF
TGTGCCAGCAGCCGCGACGGAGCTAATCAGCCCCAGCATTTT
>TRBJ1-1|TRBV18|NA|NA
CASSPQAVAGANTEAFF
TGTGCCAGCTCACCACAAGCGGTGGCAGGGGCGAACACTGAAGCTTTCTTT
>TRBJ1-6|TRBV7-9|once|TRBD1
CASSLVAGGGSSPLHF
TGTGCCAGCAGCTTAGTGGCAGGGGGCGGGAGTTCACCCCTCCACTTT
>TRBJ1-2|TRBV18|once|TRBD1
CASSPTGGNYGYTF
TGTGCCAGCTCACCTACAGGGGGTAACTATGGCTACACCTTC
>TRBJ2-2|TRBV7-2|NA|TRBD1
CASRLDRGVYTGELFF
TGTGCCAGCAGACTTGACAGGGGAGTGTATACCGGGGAGCTGTTTTTT
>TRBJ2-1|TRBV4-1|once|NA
CASSQVGAEGYNEQFF
TGCGCCAGCAGCCAAGTAGGGGCAGAAGGCTACAATGAGCAGTTCTTC
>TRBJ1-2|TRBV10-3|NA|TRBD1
CAISEDRGGYTF
TGTGCCATCAGTGAGGACAGGGGAGGCTACACCTTC
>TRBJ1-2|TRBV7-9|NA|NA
CASTKGPEQGNYGYTF
TGTGCCAGCACCAAAGGGCCAGAACAGGGTAACTATGGCTACACCTTC